This T cell receptor beta chain is drawn from a study of T cell responses to AZD1222 COVID-19 vaccine. Findings of the study overall: Repertoire samples came only from after the peak T cell response. Reportedly, nearly half of unique spike TCRs recognized epitopes outside B.1.351/B.1.1.7 mutations.

Worth noting for this clone: Its antigen remains unknown.

Trimming stripped 2 bases from V and 6 bases from J, with 17 bases between. The CDR3 is made up of 15 amino acids. In germline, CDR1 is LNHDA, CDR2 SQIVND (reference sequence). Clones were read by immunoSEQ multiplex PCR, and TCRdb kept only the in-frame ones, dropping some. The table records approximately 120,000 clones, over 75% of them present only once. The rearrangement joins TRBV19 to TRBJ2-7; TRBD2 is a possible D gene (5 bases). The specimen comprised peripheral blood, sampled on day 0 of MenACWY control vaccination. This TCR was recovered from an adult in good health. The CDR3 nucleotides are TGTGCCAGTAGTATAAAGGCGGGCACAGCCTTCGAGCAGTACTTC. Translated, it gives CASSIKAGTAFEQYF.